Listed below are T cell receptor beta chains from one sample, sequenced in a study of a mutant IDH1 vaccine in newly diagnosed glioma. Profiled with immunoSEQ multiplex PCR; TCRdb holds only in-frame clones, not every one. The sample records about 54,000 clones, 65% to 85% being singletons. The starting material was PBMCs, obtained from a glioma patient treated with radiotherapy, temozolomide or both. These receptors all come from a man younger than 30 with glioma. CDR3s include the opening cysteine and the closing phenylalanine or tryptophan. The order of the fields is CDR3 protein, CDR3 DNA, J gene, D gene, clone size, V gene. D genes are given only for firm matches. Clone size is shown for a subset of rows, as once, few, many or a class of expanded clone.

CDR3: CASSLRVPDTEAFF
DNA: TGTGCCAGCAGCTTAAGGGTCCCCGACACTGAAGCTTTCTTT
J: TRBJ1-1
D: -
size: -
V: TRBV7-3

CDR3: CASSEAGTGGEKLFF
DNA: TGTGCCAGCAGTGAAGCCGGGACAGGGGGCGAAAAACTGTTTTTT
J: TRBJ1-4
D: TRBD1
size: -
V: TRBV6-1

CDR3: CAWSGPGRGTGNTIYF
DNA: TGTGCCTGGAGTGGCCCCGGGCGGGGTACTGGAAACACCATATATTTT
J: TRBJ1-3
D: -
size: -
V: TRBV30

CDR3: CASSHGREGYGYTF
DNA: TGCGCCAGCAGCCACGGCAGGGAGGGCTATGGCTACACCTTC
J: TRBJ1-2
D: -
size: -
V: TRBV5-1

CDR3: CASSGKGGFSYNEQFF
DNA: TGTGCCAGCAGTGGAAAAGGGGGTTTTTCCTACAATGAGCAGTTCTTC
J: TRBJ2-1
D: -
size: -
V: TRBV2

CDR3: CASHARPGALRGYTF
DNA: TGCGCCAGCCACGCCCGCCCAGGAGCCCTCCGAGGCTACACCTTC
J: TRBJ1-2
D: -
size: -
V: TRBV5-1

CDR3: CASSFGLVGTQYF
DNA: TGTGCCAGCAGTTTCGGACTAGTAGGTACCCAGTACTTC
J: TRBJ2-5
D: TRBD2
size: -
V: TRBV2

CDR3: CSVEGGKLSTDTQYF
DNA: TGCAGCGTTGAAGGCGGGAAGCTTAGCACAGATACGCAGTATTTT
J: TRBJ2-3
D: -
size: once
V: TRBV29-1

CDR3: CASSPFRDREVEYGYTF
DNA: TGTGCCAGCAGCCCATTCCGGGACAGGGAAGTTGAATATGGCTACACCTTC
J: TRBJ1-2
D: TRBD1
size: -
V: TRBV11-2

CDR3: CASSPLAPDLNTEAFF
DNA: TGTGCCAGCAGTCCCCTAGCACCCGATTTGAACACTGAAGCTTTCTTT
J: TRBJ1-1
D: -
size: once
V: TRBV6-6

CDR3: CASSIVREKLFF
DNA: TGTGCCAGTAGTATAGTCAGGGAAAAACTGTTTTTT
J: TRBJ1-4
D: -
size: few
V: TRBV19

CDR3: CAWSGGRLAGGYYEQYF
DNA: TGTGCCTGGAGTGGAGGTAGACTAGCGGGAGGGTACTACGAGCAGTACTTC
J: TRBJ2-7
D: TRBD2
size: -
V: TRBV30